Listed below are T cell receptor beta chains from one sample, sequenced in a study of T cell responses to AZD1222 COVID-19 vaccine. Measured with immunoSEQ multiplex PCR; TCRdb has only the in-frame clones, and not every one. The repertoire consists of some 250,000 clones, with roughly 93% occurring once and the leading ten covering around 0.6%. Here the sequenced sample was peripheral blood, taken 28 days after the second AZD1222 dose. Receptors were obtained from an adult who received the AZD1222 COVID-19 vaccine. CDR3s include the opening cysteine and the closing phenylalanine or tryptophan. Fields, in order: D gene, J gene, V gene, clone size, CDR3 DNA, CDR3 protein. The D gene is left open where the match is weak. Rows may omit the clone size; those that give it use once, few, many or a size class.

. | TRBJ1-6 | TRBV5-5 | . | TGTGCCAGCAGCTTCATCGGAAGAACTAATTCACCCCTCCACTTT | CASSFIGRTNSPLHF
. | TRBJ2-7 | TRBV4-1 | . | TGCGCCAGCAGTGGTACAGGCCCCTACGAGCAGTACTTC | CASSGTGPYEQYF
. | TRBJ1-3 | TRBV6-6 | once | TGTGCCAGCACCCCTCAGGACGGTGGAAACACCATATATTTT | CASTPQDGGNTIYF
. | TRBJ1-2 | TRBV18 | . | TGTGCCAGCTCACCAGGGGGGGTCGGCTACACCTTC | CASSPGGVGYTF
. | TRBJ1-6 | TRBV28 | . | TGTGCCAGCAGTCCGACCCCAGGAGGGGGTTCACCCCTCCACTTT | CASSPTPGGGSPLHF
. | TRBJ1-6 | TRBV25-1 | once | TGTGCCAGCACCTCAGGGGCAGGGAGCTCCTATAATTCACCCCTCCACTTT | CASTSGAGSSYNSPLHF
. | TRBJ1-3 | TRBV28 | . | TGTGCCAGCAGCGACGCCGGGACACTGAACTCTGGAAACACCATATATTTT | CASSDAGTLNSGNTIYF
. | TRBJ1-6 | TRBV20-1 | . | TGCAGTGCTAGTATCCTACTGGGTTTTTTACCCCTCCACTTT | CSASILLGFLPLHF
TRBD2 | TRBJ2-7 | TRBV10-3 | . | TGTGCCAGTCTAGCGGGAGGTCAGTCCTACGAGCAGTACTTC | CASLAGGQSYEQYF
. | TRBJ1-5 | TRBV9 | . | TGTGCCAGCAGCGTAGGTGAGGCCAGGCAGCCCCAGCATTTT | CASSVGEARQPQHF
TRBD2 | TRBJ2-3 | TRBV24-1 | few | TGTGCCACCAGTGATAGTACCGGGACTAGCGGACTCACAGATACGCAGTATTTT | CATSDSTGTSGLTDTQYF
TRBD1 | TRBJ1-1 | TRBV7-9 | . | TGTGCCAGCAGCCGAACAGGGGCCGGTGAAGCTTTCTTT | CASSRTGAGEAFF
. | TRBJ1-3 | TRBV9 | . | TGTGCCAGCAGCGTCCGACAAAGTGGAAACACCATATATTTT | CASSVRQSGNTIYF
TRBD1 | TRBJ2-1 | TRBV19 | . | TGTGCCAGTACCGGGGACAGGGGGCTCAATGAGCAGTTCTTC | CASTGDRGLNEQFF
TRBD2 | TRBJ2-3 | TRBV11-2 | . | TGTGCCAGCAGCCCCCCCACGACTAGCGGGGGGACCAGCACAGATACGCAGTATTTT | CASSPPTTSGGTSTDTQYF
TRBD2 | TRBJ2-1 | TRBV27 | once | TGTGCCAGCAGTTTACGGGGGGGGGCTTACAATGAGCAGTTCTTC | CASSLRGGAYNEQFF
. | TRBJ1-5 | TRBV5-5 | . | TGTGCCAGCAGCTCCGCGACAGGCCGTCAGCCCCAGCATTTT | CASSSATGRQPQHF
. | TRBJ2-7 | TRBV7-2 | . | TGTGCCAGCAGCCTCTGGTACGAGCAGTACTTC | CASSLWYEQYF
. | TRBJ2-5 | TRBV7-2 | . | TGTGCCAGCAGCTCCAGGGAAGGATACCAAGAGACCCAGTACTTC | CASSSREGYQETQYF
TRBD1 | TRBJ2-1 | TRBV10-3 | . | TGTGCCATCAGTGGGCCGGGGACAGGGGACGGTGAGCAGTTCTTC | CAISGPGTGDGEQFF
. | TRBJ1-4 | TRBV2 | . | TGTGCCAGCCATAGGGCCAGGGATGGAAAACTGTTTTTT | CASHRARDGKLFF
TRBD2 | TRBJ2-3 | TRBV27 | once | TGTGCCAGCAGTTTACTCAGACTAGCGCCTGGGGCAGATACGCAGTATTTT | CASSLLRLAPGADTQYF
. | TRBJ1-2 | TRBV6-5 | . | TGTGCCAGCAGTTTCGGAGGGGGTATCTATGGCTACACCTTC | CASSFGGGIYGYTF
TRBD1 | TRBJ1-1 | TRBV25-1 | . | TGTGCCAGCAGAGGGACAGGGTCCGCTTCGAACACTGAAGCTTTCTTT | CASRGTGSASNTEAFF
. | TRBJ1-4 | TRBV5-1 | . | TGCGCCAGCAGCTTGGGGGGCCGGCTCGATGAAAAACTGTTTTTT | CASSLGGRLDEKLFF
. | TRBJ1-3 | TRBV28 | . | TGTGCCAGCATTAGAGGGGCAGGGAGCTCTGGAAACACCATATATTTT | CASIRGAGSSGNTIYF
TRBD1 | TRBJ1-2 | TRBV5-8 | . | TGTGCCAGCAGCTTTGGGACAGGGCTTGGCTACACCTTC | CASSFGTGLGYTF
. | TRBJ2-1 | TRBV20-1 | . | TGCAGTGCTAGTAACAGCCGGAAAAATGAGCAGTTCTTC | CSASNSRKNEQFF
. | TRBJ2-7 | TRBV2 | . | TGTGCCAGCAGATACACCCAGGCATCCCTAGGAGGCGAGCAGTACTTC | CASRYTQASLGGEQYF
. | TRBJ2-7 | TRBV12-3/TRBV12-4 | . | TGTGCCAGCAGCATTCCAGGGACCTACGAGCAGTACTTC | CASSIPGTYEQYF
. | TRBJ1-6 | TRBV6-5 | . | TGTGCCAGCAAATTATCGGGTTGGGAGAATTCACCCCTCCACTTT | CASKLSGWENSPLHF
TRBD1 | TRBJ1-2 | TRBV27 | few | TGTGCCAGCAAAACAGGACAGGGACCCTTTGGCTACACCTTC | CASKTGQGPFGYTF
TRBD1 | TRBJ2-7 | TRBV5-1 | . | TGCGCCAGCAGCTTTGCACAGGGGGCCATCTACGAGCAGTACTTC | CASSFAQGAIYEQYF
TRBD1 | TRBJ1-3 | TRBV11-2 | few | TGTGCCAGCAGCTTAAAGGGACAGGATTGGACTGGAAACACCATATATTTT | CASSLKGQDWTGNTIYF
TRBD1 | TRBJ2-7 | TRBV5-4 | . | TGTGCCAGCGGCGCTAAACAGGGGGCACTCTACGAGCAGTACTTC | CASGAKQGALYEQYF
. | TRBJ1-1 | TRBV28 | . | TGTGCCAGCAGGCTACCTGCTGGCACTGAAGCTTTCTTT | CASRLPAGTEAFF
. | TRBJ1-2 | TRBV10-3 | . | TGTGCCATCAGTGTCGGGGCTGAGGGTGGCTACACCTTC | CAISVGAEGGYTF
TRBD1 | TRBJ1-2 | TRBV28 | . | TGTGCCAGCAGCCCCGGGACAGGGAGAGTCTATGGCTACACCTTC | CASSPGTGRVYGYTF
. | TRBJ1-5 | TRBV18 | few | TGTGCCAGCTCACCCGTCCCGAAGGGGGGTTTCGTCCAGCATTTT | CASSPVPKGGFVQHF
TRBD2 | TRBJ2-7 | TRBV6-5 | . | TGTGCCAGCAGAGCCATAGCGGGAGTCGGCTACGAGCAGTACTTC | CASRAIAGVGYEQYF
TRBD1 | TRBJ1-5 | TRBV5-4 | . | TGTGCCAGCAGCTGGGACAGGGGAGGCAATCAGCCCCAGCATTTT | CASSWDRGGNQPQHF
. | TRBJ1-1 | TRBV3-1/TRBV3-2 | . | TGTGCCAGCAGCCCCCGCGGGGCCAATGAAGCTTTCTTT | CASSPRGANEAFF
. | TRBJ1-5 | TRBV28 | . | TGTGCCAGCAGGTTTCAGGGTCAGCCCCAGCATTTT | CASRFQGQPQHF
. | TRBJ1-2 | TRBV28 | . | TGTGCCAGCACCACTTTCTATGGCTACACCTTC | CASTTFYGYTF
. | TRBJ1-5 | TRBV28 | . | TGTGCCAGCAGGGACACCCGGGGGAATCAGCCCCAGCATTTT | CASRDTRGNQPQHF
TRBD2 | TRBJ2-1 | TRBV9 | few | TGTGCCAGCAGCGTAAGGGGCGGGAGGGCCTCCTACAATGAGCAGTTCTTC | CASSVRGGRASYNEQFF
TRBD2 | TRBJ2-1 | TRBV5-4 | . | TGTGCCAGCAGCCCCCCAGCGGGAGAGGTCATCAATGAGCAGTTCTTC | CASSPPAGEVINEQFF
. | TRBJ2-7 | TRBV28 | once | TGTGCCAGCGATGAGGCGGACAGAATTTACTTC | CASDEADRIYF
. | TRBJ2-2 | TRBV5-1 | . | TGCGCCAGCAGCTTGGCCGGCTTGGAAACCGGGGAGCTGTTTTTT | CASSLAGLETGELFF
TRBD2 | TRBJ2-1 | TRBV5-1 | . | TGCGCCAGCAGCGCTAGCGGGGGTGACAATGAGCAGTTCTTC | CASSASGGDNEQFF
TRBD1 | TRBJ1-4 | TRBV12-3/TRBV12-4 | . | TGTGCCAGCAGGGGGACAGGGAGGGAAAAACTGTTTTTT | CASRGTGREKLFF
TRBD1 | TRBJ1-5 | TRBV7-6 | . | TGTGCCAGCAGCTTAGTCGACAGGGAGGACCAGCCCCAGCATTTT | CASSLVDREDQPQHF
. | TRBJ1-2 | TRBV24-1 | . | TGTGCCACCAGTGACGGGGGAGGGGATGGCTACACCTTC | CATSDGGGDGYTF
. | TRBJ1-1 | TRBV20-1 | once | TGCAGTGCCATGCCGGGGTCCGAAGCTTTCTTT | CSAMPGSEAFF
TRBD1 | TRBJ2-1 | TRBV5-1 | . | TGCGCCAGCAGCGCTACAGGGGCCCGCAATGAGCAGTTCTTC | CASSATGARNEQFF
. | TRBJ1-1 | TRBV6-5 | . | TGTGCCAGCAGCTTGATAGGACAGGAAGCTTTCTTT | CASSLIGQEAFF
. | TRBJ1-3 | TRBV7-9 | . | TGTGCCAGCAGCCGGGCTTCAGGGAGCTCTGGAAACACCATATATTTT | CASSRASGSSGNTIYF
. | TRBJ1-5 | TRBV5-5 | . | TGTGCCAGCAGCTTTCAGGGTGGTCAGCCCCAGCATTTT | CASSFQGGQPQHF
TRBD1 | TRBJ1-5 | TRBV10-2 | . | TGCGCCAGCAGTGAGTGGACAGGGGGTGGGCCCCAGCATTTT | CASSEWTGGGPQHF